The present T cell receptor (beta chain) was sequenced within a study of regulatory T cells in long-lasting Graves disease. Investigators prepared the TCR beta libraries by applying iRepertoire HTBI primers and Arm-PCR of CDR3 regions. Each CDR3 protein gets one entry after TCRdb re-called the multiplex PCR reads with MiXCR. The table has around 400,000 distinct CDR3 sequences, roughly 16% seen once. The time point here: newly diagnosed GD, antithyroid drugs for less than 3 months. The authors made the TCR library using RNA they extracted from PBMCs. Germline V CDR1 and CDR2: SGHRS, YFSETQ. V lost 3 bases and J 3 bases, leaving 10 bases between the germline ends. CDR3 length equals 13 residues. This clonotype showed up many times.

This receptor was taken from a female donor with Graves disease. Here the sequenced sample was peripheral blood mononuclear cells (PBMCs), taken at new diagnosis, from a patient treated with antithyroid drugs. The gene calls are TRBV5-1 and TRBJ2-7; the D call may be TRBD1 or TRBD2 (5 bases each). Here the CDR3 reads CASSSGTDYEQYF. CDR3 coding DNA: TGCGCCAGCAGCTCCGGGACGGACTACGAGCAGTACTTC.